The rows below give T cell receptor beta chains drawn from one sample of a study of OX40 agonist ivuxolimab in advanced cancers. TCRdb keeps only in-frame clones here, not all; method: immunoSEQ multiplex PCR. Of roughly 41,000 clones in the sample, about nine tenths are singletons; the top ten hold approximately 12%. The sample was CD4+ or CD8+ T cells sorted from blood, taken in a trial of the OX40 agonist ivuxolimab. All receptors derive from an adult with an advanced solid tumor such as melanoma, head and neck, liver or kidney cancer. Each CDR3 is given with its conserved first and last residue. Fields, in order: J gene, D gene, V gene, clone size, CDR3 protein, CDR3 DNA. D genes are given only for firm matches. Not every row has a clone size; where given, it reads once, few, many or a size class.

>TRBJ2-1|NA|TRBV5-4|NA
CASSFAGEQFF
TGTGCCAGCAGCTTCGCCGGGGAGCAGTTCTTC
>TRBJ2-1|TRBD1|TRBV2|once
CASSHTGGFYNEQFF
TGTGCCAGCAGCCACACAGGGGGCTTCTACAATGAGCAGTTCTTC
>TRBJ2-3|NA|TRBV9|NA
CASSVVGGTDTQYF
TGTGCCAGCAGCGTAGTTGGGGGCACAGATACGCAGTATTTT
>TRBJ2-1|TRBD2|TRBV5-1|NA
CASSLRGGTSGSYYNEQFF
TGCGCCAGCAGCCTACGTGGGGGGACTAGCGGGAGTTATTACAATGAGCAGTTCTTC
>TRBJ2-4|TRBD1|TRBV11-2|NA
CASSAGTGWDLDIQYF
TGTGCCAGCAGCGCCGGGACAGGGTGGGATTTGGACATTCAGTACTTC
>TRBJ2-7|NA|TRBV27|NA
CASSLRGGEQYF
TGTGCCAGCAGTTTACGAGGGGGCGAGCAGTACTTC
>TRBJ2-5|NA|TRBV25-1|NA
CASSSRVAETQYF
TGTGCCAGCAGCAGCAGGGTTGCGGAGACCCAGTACTTC
>TRBJ2-3|NA|TRBV7-6|NA
CASSLAGASTDTQYF
TGTGCCAGCAGCTTAGCGGGGGCTAGCACAGATACGCAGTATTTT
>TRBJ2-7|NA|TRBV9|NA
CASSGTSGANEQYF
TGTGCCAGCAGCGGAACATCAGGGGCGAACGAGCAGTACTTC
>TRBJ2-1|TRBD2|TRBV19|once
CASSIGGLRNEQFF
TGTGCCAGTAGTATAGGGGGACTAAGGAATGAGCAGTTCTTC
>TRBJ1-1|NA|TRBV30|few
CAWSVPIMNTEAFF
TGTGCCTGGAGTGTTCCAATTATGAACACTGAAGCTTTCTTT
>TRBJ2-2|NA|TRBV28|NA
CASSFRLRGQNTGELFF
TGTGCCAGCAGTTTCCGCCTGAGGGGACAGAACACCGGGGAGCTGTTTTTT
>TRBJ1-1|NA|TRBV19|NA
CASSIGRSNTEAFF
TGTGCCAGTAGTATAGGCAGATCGAACACTGAAGCTTTCTTT
>TRBJ1-2|NA|TRBV21-1|NA
CASSKYYGYTF
TGTGCCAGCAGCAAATATTATGGCTACACCTTC
>TRBJ1-2|NA|TRBV19|NA
CASSPTGGYGYTF
TGTGCCAGTAGCCCCACGGGTGGCTATGGCTACACCTTC
>TRBJ2-7|NA|TRBV30|NA
CAWSAGTVGGEQYF
TGTGCCTGGAGTGCCGGGACAGTGGGAGGGGAGCAGTACTTC
>TRBJ1-4|TRBD1|TRBV13|NA
CASSSPGQGWEKLFF
TGTGCCAGCAGCTCACCGGGACAGGGTTGGGAAAAACTGTTTTTT
>TRBJ1-4|TRBD1|TRBV4-3|NA
CASSQDITGVNEKLFF
TGCGCCAGCAGCCAAGACATTACAGGGGTTAACGAAAAACTGTTTTTT
>TRBJ2-3|NA|TRBV4-3|NA
CASSQAGSGEDTQYF
TGCGCCAGCAGCCAAGCCGGGAGCGGTGAAGATACGCAGTATTTT
>TRBJ2-7|NA|TRBV6-5|NA
CASSWFPGASYEQYF
TGTGCCAGCAGTTGGTTTCCAGGGGCTTCCTACGAGCAGTACTTC
>TRBJ1-2|TRBD1|TRBV27|NA
CASKDRAQGYTF
TGTGCCAGCAAAGACAGGGCTCAAGGCTACACCTTC
>TRBJ2-3|TRBD1|TRBV27|NA
CASSSRTGGLTDTQYF
TGTGCCAGCAGTTCGCGGACAGGGGGTTTGACAGATACGCAGTATTTT
>TRBJ1-4|TRBD1|TRBV25-1|NA
CASSELGQGAPTNEKLFF
TGTGCCAGCAGTGAATTGGGACAGGGGGCGCCGACTAATGAAAAACTGTTTTTT
>TRBJ2-7|TRBD2|TRBV27|NA
CASSLTGTSGAYEQYF
TGTGCCAGCAGTCTTACCGGGACTAGCGGGGCCTACGAGCAGTACTTC
>TRBJ2-3|TRBD2|TRBV27|NA
CASSLSWLAGVSSTDTQYF
TGTGCCAGCAGTTTATCTTGGCTAGCGGGAGTATCTAGCACAGATACGCAGTATTTT
>TRBJ1-1|NA|TRBV5-1|NA
CASSFVPQGDGNTEAFF
TGCGCCAGCAGCTTTGTTCCCCAGGGAGATGGGAACACTGAAGCTTTCTTT
>TRBJ1-5|NA|TRBV7-6|NA
CASSRSTSQPQHF
TGTGCCAGCAGCCGCAGTACTTCTCAGCCCCAGCATTTT
>TRBJ2-3|NA|TRBV30|NA
CAWSVLVGESTDTQYF
TGTGCCTGGAGTGTACTAGTGGGAGAAAGCACAGATACGCAGTATTTT
>TRBJ2-5|NA|TRBV4-2|NA
CASSQEGPLETQYF
TGTGCCAGCAGCCAAGAAGGACCCCTAGAGACCCAGTACTTC
>TRBJ1-2|NA|TRBV6-1|NA
CASSEFWDTELRGYTF
TGTGCCAGCAGTGAATTCTGGGACACTGAGCTCAGAGGCTACACCTTC
>TRBJ1-2|NA|TRBV5-6|NA
CASSPEQGGYTF
TGTGCCAGCAGCCCTGAACAGGGAGGCTACACCTTC
>TRBJ2-3|TRBD1|TRBV7-9|NA
CASSPTTGTSTDTQYF
TGTGCCAGCAGCCCGACGACAGGGACCAGCACAGATACGCAGTATTTT
>TRBJ2-2|TRBD1|TRBV15|NA
CATSRDRGQGRTGELFF
TGTGCCACCAGCAGAGATAGGGGGCAGGGTCGCACCGGGGAGCTGTTTTTT
>TRBJ2-7|NA|TRBV13|NA
CASSLGGYEQYF
TGTGCCAGCAGCTTAGGTGGTTACGAGCAGTACTTC
>TRBJ1-4|TRBD1|TRBV7-2|NA
CASSSSGTGGEKLFF
TGTGCCAGCAGCTCCTCCGGGACAGGGGGCGAAAAACTGTTTTTT
>TRBJ2-1|NA|TRBV28|NA
CASSLQGVGSSKGQFF
TGTGCCAGCAGTTTACAGGGCGTCGGAAGCTCCAAGGGGCAGTTCTTC
>TRBJ1-1|NA|TRBV5-8|once
CASSAGGWGTEAFF
TGTGCCAGCAGCGCCGGGGGTTGGGGCACTGAAGCTTTCTTT
>TRBJ1-4|TRBD1|TRBV5-8|NA
CASTKSGGIEKLFF
TGTGCCAGCACCAAGTCAGGGGGCATAGAAAAACTGTTTTTT
>TRBJ1-1|NA|TRBV21-1|NA
CASSTGKHTEAFF
TGTGCCAGCAGCACCGGGAAACACACTGAAGCTTTCTTT
>TRBJ2-5|NA|TRBV10-3|NA
CAISEQADQETQYF
TGTGCCATCAGTGAGCAGGCGGATCAGGAGACCCAGTACTTC
>TRBJ2-1|NA|TRBV7-6|NA
CASSLGRDILLGEQFF
TGTGCCAGCAGCTTAGGCCGGGACATACTACTAGGTGAGCAGTTCTTC
>TRBJ2-1|TRBD1|TRBV5-4|NA
CASSQSDRYNEQFF
TGCGCCAGCAGCCAGTCGGACAGGTACAATGAGCAGTTCTTC
>TRBJ2-1|NA|TRBV9|NA
CASSVAPNEQFF
TGTGCCAGCAGCGTAGCACCCAATGAGCAGTTCTTC
>TRBJ2-2|TRBD1|TRBV9|NA
CASSVEGTENTGELFF
TGTGCCAGCAGCGTAGAGGGGACAGAGAACACCGGGGAGCTGTTTTTT
>TRBJ1-2|TRBD1|TRBV5-1|NA
CASSLGTGENYGYTF
TGCGCCAGCAGCTTGGGGACAGGGGAAAACTATGGCTACACCTTC
>TRBJ2-7|TRBD2|TRBV29-1|NA
CSVEVAGGLYEQYF
TGCAGCGTTGAAGTAGCGGGAGGGCTTTACGAGCAGTACTTC
>TRBJ2-5|TRBD1|TRBV9|once
CASSVETGFGETQYF
TGTGCCAGCAGCGTAGAGACAGGGTTTGGGGAGACCCAGTACTTC
>TRBJ2-1|NA|TRBV7-9|NA
CASSPPGPIYNEQFF
TGTGCCAGCAGCCCCCCGGGACCTATCTACAATGAGCAGTTCTTC
>TRBJ2-7|NA|TRBV10-3|NA
CAITDPGVSYEQYF
TGTGCCATCACTGACCCGGGGGTCTCCTACGAGCAGTACTTC
>TRBJ2-7|NA|TRBV27|once
CASSSRGGYEQYF
TGTGCCAGCAGTTCGAGGGGGGGCTACGAGCAGTACTTC
>TRBJ2-1|TRBD2|TRBV7-9|NA
CASSPHTGTSGRAYEQFF
TGTGCCAGCAGCCCGCATACCGGGACTAGCGGGAGGGCCTATGAGCAGTTCTTC
>TRBJ2-1|TRBD2|TRBV15|NA
CATSRARGAGGHNEQFF
TGTGCCACCAGCAGAGCCAGGGGGGCGGGGGGGCACAATGAGCAGTTCTTC
>TRBJ1-1|NA|TRBV11-2|NA
CASSLIIWYTEAFF
TGTGCCAGCAGCTTAATTATTTGGTACACTGAAGCTTTCTTT
>TRBJ1-5|NA|TRBV21-1|NA
CASSKVKDCYSNQPQHF
TGTGCCAGCAGCAAAGTGAAGGACTGCTATAGCAATCAGCCCCAGCATTTT
>TRBJ2-1|NA|TRBV7-2|NA
CASSQWEGANNEQFF
TGTGCCAGCAGCCAGTGGGAGGGGGCAAACAATGAGCAGTTCTTC
>TRBJ2-7|TRBD1|TRBV27|NA
CASSQGDVLGVGEQYF
TGTGCCAGCAGTCAGGGGGACGTCTTAGGGGTCGGGGAGCAGTACTTC
>TRBJ1-4|NA|TRBV14|NA
CASSQVAGPGEKLFF
TGTGCCAGCAGCCAAGTGGCAGGGCCGGGTGAAAAACTGTTTTTT
>TRBJ2-4|TRBD2|TRBV11-2|NA
CASSLGRGVQYF
TGTGCCAGCAGCTTAGGGCGGGGGGTTCAGTACTTC
>TRBJ1-5|NA|TRBV28|NA
CASSESYSNQPQHF
TGTGCCAGCTCTGAGAGCTATAGCAATCAGCCCCAGCATTTT
>TRBJ2-7|NA|TRBV4-1|NA
CASSQDPISGGPTYEQYF
TGCGCCAGCAGCCAAGATCCTATTTCTGGAGGGCCGACCTACGAGCAGTACTTC